Sequencing of this TCR beta chain was carried out in a study of cytomegalovirus exposure and HLA in healthy donors. Both 60 Vbeta primers and 13 Jbeta primers went into the PCR. Method: immunoSEQ multiplex PCR; TCRdb's copy keeps in-frame clones and lacks some. This table holds approximately 160,000 clones, approximately 82% found once. The CDR3 spans 14 residues. CDR1 is SGDLS, CDR2 YYNGEE, per germline. Trimming took 0 bases from V and 6 from J, leaving 13 bases between them. This clonotype was sampled from a male donor in good health and CMV-seronegative. The sample taken for sequencing was PBMCs. J is TRBJ2-7 and V is TRBV9; the D gene is possibly TRBD2 (7 bases). The CDR3 spells CASSVGWRGGEQYF. CDR3 DNA sequence: TGTGCCAGCAGCGTAGGTTGGAGGGGGGGCGAGCAGTACTTC. The complete variable domain, with remaining parts taken from reference TRBV9 and TRBJ2-7, reads DSGVTQTPKHLITATGQRVTLRCSPRSGDLSVYWYQQSLDQGLQFLIQYYNGEERAKGNILERFSAQQFPDLHSELNLSSLELGDSALYFCASSVGWRGGEQYFGPGTRLTVT.